This TCR beta chain was profiled in a study of T-cell reconstitution after alpha-beta-depleted transplantation in children. Preparation of the TCRbeta library used unique molecular identifiers. TCRdb reanalysed the PCR reads using MiXCR and keeps one entry per CDR3 protein. The data contain around 440,000 distinct CDR3 sequences, more than 9% of them singletons. The CDR3 has 16 residues. CDR1 and CDR2 (germline): MDHEN, SYDVKM. V was cut by 6 bases and J by 1 base, with 15 bases left in between. This clonotype was found many times. The TCR comes from a child aged 2 to 10 with inherited bone marrow failure, due to receive a stem cell transplant. This sequence joins TRBV28 and TRBJ2-2; D may be TRBD1 (8 bases). The sequencing used PBMCs, collected before TCRalphabeta/CD19-depleted stem cell transplant. The CDR3 loop reads CASSQAGTGNTGELFF. The DNA for the CDR3 is TGTGCCAGCAGCCAAGCGGGGACAGGGAACACCGGGGAGCTGTTTTTT.